This T cell receptor beta chain was identified during a study of spatial heterogeneity in lung cancer. One entry per CDR3 protein results from TCRdb running MiXCR on the 5' RACE reads. Of tens of thousands of distinct CDR3 sequences in the sample, less than 8.5% are singletons; the top ten hold 29%. This clonotype was seen many times. Its target is unknown. Stated time point: sample taken at primary tumor resection. Samples were donated by 72 untreated early-stage non-small cell lung cancer patients. Sequencing of whole RNA from tumor, nontumor lung or frozen PBMC involved no sorting. Overall study results and limits: More often at tumor resection than at routine follow-up, ubiquitous expanded tumor TCRs were detected in the blood.

V dropped 0 bases and J dropped 9 bases, with 14 bases sitting between them. Germline-derived CDR1 and CDR2 are SGDLS and YYNGEE. The CDR3 sequence is 14 residues long. This chain uses TRBV9 with TRBJ2-3; possible D gene TRBD2, 5 bases. This receptor was taken from a female donor with early-stage non-small cell lung cancer. Source: PBMCs, taken at surgery. The chain's CDR3 is CASSVGLAGGTQYF. Here the CDR3 DNA reads TGTGCCAGCAGCGTAGGGCTAGCCGGCGGGACGCAGTATTTT.